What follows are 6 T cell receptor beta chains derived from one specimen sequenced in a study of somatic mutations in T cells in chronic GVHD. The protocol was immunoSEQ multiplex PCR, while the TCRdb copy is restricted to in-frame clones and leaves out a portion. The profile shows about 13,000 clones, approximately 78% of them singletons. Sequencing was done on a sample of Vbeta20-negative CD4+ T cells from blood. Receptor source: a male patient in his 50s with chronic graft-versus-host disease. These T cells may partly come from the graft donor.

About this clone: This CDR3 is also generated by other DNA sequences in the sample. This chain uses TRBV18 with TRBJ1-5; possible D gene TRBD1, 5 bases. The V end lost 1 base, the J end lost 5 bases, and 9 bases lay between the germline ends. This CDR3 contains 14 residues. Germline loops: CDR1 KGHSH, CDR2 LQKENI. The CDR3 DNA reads TGTGCCAGCTCACCACAGGGGTCAGATCAGCCCCAGCATTTT. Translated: CASSPQGSDQPQHF.

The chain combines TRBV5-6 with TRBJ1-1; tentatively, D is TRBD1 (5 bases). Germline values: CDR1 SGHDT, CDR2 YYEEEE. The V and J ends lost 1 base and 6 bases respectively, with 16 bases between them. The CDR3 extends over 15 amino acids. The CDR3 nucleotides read TGTGCCAGCAGCTTGTCTAGGGACTCGGGCCCTGAAGCTTTCTTT. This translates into CASSLSRDSGPEAFF.

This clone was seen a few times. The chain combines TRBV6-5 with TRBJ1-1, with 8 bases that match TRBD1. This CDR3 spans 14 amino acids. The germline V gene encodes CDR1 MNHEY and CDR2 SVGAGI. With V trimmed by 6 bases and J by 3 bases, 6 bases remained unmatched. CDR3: CASSSGGIYTEAFF. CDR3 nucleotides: TGTGCCAGCAGCTCAGGGGGCATCTACACTGAAGCTTTCTTT.

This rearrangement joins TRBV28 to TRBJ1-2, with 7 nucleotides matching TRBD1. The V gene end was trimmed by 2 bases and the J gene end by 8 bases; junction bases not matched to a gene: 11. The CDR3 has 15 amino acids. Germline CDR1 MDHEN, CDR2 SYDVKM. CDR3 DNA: TGTGCCAGCAGTTTACTAGGGGGCGCGGTGGGAGGCTACACCTTC. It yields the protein CASSLLGGAVGGYTF.

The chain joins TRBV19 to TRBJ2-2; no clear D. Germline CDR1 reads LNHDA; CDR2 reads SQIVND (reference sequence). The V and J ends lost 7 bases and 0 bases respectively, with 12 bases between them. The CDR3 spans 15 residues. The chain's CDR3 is CASTPLKPNTGELFF. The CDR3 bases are TGTGCCAGTACCCCGCTCAAGCCGAACACCGGGGAGCTGTTTTTT.

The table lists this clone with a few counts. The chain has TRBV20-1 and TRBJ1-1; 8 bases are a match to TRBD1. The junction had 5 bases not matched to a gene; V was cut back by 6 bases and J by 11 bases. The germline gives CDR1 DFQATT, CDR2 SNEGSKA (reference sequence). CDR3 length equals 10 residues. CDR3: CSAKDRAAFF. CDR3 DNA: TGCAGTGCAAAGGACAGGGCCGCTTTCTTT.